One and the same sample provided the 22 T cell receptor beta chains below, sequenced in a study of blood T cell repertoires in COVID-19. Clones were read by immunoSEQ multiplex PCR, and TCRdb kept only the in-frame ones, dropping some. Of 190,000 or so clones listed, approximately 82% are singletons. What was sequenced was peripheral blood. Source of these receptors: a human donor with acute or convalescent COVID-19. The donor label of this sample is uncertain.

This clone has more than one count but fewer than ten. This chain links TRBV7-9 with TRBJ1-2; D is ambiguous. The CDR3 loop spans 14 amino acids. Trimming pared 1 base from V and 0 bases from J, leaving 6 bases between. Per the germline V gene, CDR1 is SEHNR and CDR2 is FQNEAQ (reference sequence). This CDR3 is CASSLVQTNYGYTF. The CDR3 DNA reads TGTGCCAGCAGCTTAGTTCAGACTAACTATGGCTACACCTTC.

The rearrangement uses TRBV2 and TRBJ1-2; 8 positions agree with TRBD1. In germline, CDR1 is SNHLY, CDR2 FYNNEI. The CDR3 consists of 13 residues. V trimming: 6 bases; J trimming: 4 bases; junction bases outside the gene matches: 4. DNA for the CDR3: TGTGCCAGCAGCGGACAGGGAGGCTATGGCTACACCTTC. Translated: CASSGQGGYGYTF.

V usage is TRBV7-2 and J usage is TRBJ2-7; 11 nucleotides agree with TRBD1. This CDR3 spans 15 amino acids. V trimming: 5 bases; J trimming: 7 bases; junction bases outside the gene matches: 10. CDR1 is SGHTA, CDR2 FQGNSA, per germline. The CDR3 region is CASSLGGTGGREQYF. Written as DNA, the CDR3 is TGTGCCAGCAGCCTAGGAGGGACAGGGGGTCGTGAGCAGTACTTC.

This clone came up a few times. The chain combines TRBV19 with TRBJ2-7; 8 nucleotides line up with TRBD1. The germline gives CDR1 LNHDA, CDR2 SQIVND (reference sequence). The trim removed 7 bases at V and 6 bases at J, leaving 11 bases unmatched. The CDR3 is made up of 14 amino acids. The CDR3 sequence: CASNSGTGTSEQYF. The DNA of the CDR3 is TGTGCCAGTAATTCTGGGACAGGCACCTCCGAGCAGTACTTC. The variable domain in full, completed from reference TRBV19 and TRBJ2-7, reads DGGITQSPKYLFRKEGQNVTLSCEQNLNHDAMYWYRQDPGQGLRLIYYSQIVNDFQKGDIAEGYSVSREKKESFPLTVTSAQKNPTAFYLCASNSGTGTSEQYFGPGTRLTVT.

This sequence joins TRBV5-4 and TRBJ2-1; D is possibly TRBD1 (6 bases). Germline assignment: CDR1 SGHNT and CDR2 YYREEE (reference sequence). The CDR3 runs 17 residues. Trimming took 6 bases from V and 0 from J, leaving 19 bases between them. CDR3 region: CASTRGRGATSYNEQFF. DNA for the CDR3: TGTGCCAGCACCCGGGGCAGGGGAGCAACCTCCTACAATGAGCAGTTCTTC.

This clone came up once. V gene TRBV28 combines with J gene TRBJ2-7; the D is unclear. The CDR3 is 12 residues long. V shed 6 bases and J shed 3 bases, with 9 bases lying between them. The germline V gene has CDR1 MDHEN and CDR2 SYDVKM. CDR3 amino acids: CASRSTHYEQYF. The DNA of the CDR3 is TGTGCCAGCAGGTCTACCCACTACGAGCAGTACTTC.

This clone has just a few counts. The chain has TRBV5-4 and TRBJ1-2; 11 bases fit TRBD1. V gave up 4 bases and J gave up 2 bases; unmatched junction bases: 7. The CDR3 has 16 amino acids. Germline V lookup: CDR1 SGHNT, CDR2 YYREEE (reference sequence). The CDR3 loop is CASSLGQGAQNYGYTF. CDR3 DNA sequence: TGTGCCAGCAGCCTAGGACAGGGGGCCCAAAACTATGGCTACACCTTC.

The V call is TRBV2, the J call TRBJ2-7; no clear D gene. The CDR3 contains 13 residues. V lost 6 bases to trimming and J lost 2 bases, with 11 bases between them. Germline V CDR1 and CDR2: SNHLY, FYNNEI. The CDR3 region is CASRDDGAYEQYF. The DNA of the CDR3 is TGTGCCAGCAGGGATGACGGAGCCTACGAGCAGTACTTC. The whole variable domain, remainder taken from reference TRBV2 and TRBJ2-7, is EPEVTQTPSHQVTQMGQEVILRCVPISNHLYFYWYRQILGQKVEFLVSFYNNEISEKSEIFDDQFSVERPDGSNFTLKIRSTKLEDSAMYFCASRDDGAYEQYFGPGTRLTVT.

The chain is built from TRBV27 and TRBJ1-6; the match to TRBD1 covers 8 bases. This CDR3 comprises 15 residues. V gave up 3 bases and J gave up 12 bases; unmatched junction bases: 10. Germline loops: CDR1 MNHEY, CDR2 SMNVEV (reference sequence). The CDR3 protein is CASSFNRGVFGPLHF. In DNA form, the CDR3 reads TGTGCCAGCAGTTTCAACAGGGGGGTTTTCGGACCCCTCCACTTT.

The V gene is TRBV19, the J gene TRBJ1-5; D is perhaps TRBD1 (6 bases). Trimming pared 8 bases from V and 2 bases from J, leaving 16 bases between. This CDR3 comprises 15 residues. Germline V gene data show CDR1 as LNHDA and CDR2 as SQIVND (reference sequence). Written as DNA, the CDR3 is TGTGCCAGTCTTAAGGGGGTTGGAGGCAATCAGCCCCAGCATTTT. Its translation: CASLKGVGGNQPQHF.

The chain uses TRBV5-1 and TRBJ2-5; 11 positions agree with TRBD1. With 4 bases clipped from V and 5 bases from J, the junction kept 7 bases outside the gene matches. This CDR3 contains 15 residues. Per germline, CDR1 SGHRS and CDR2 YFSETQ. The CDR3 sequence is CASSTGQGAQETQYF. The CDR3 nucleotides are TGCGCCAGCAGCACAGGACAGGGGGCTCAGGAGACCCAGTACTTC.

The V gene is TRBV18, the J gene TRBJ1-5; 12 bases are shared with TRBD1. Germline values: CDR1 KGHSH, CDR2 LQKENI. The V and J ends lost 2 bases and 1 base, in that order; junction bases with no gene match: 0. CDR3 size: 16 residues. CDR3 protein: CASSPGTGGSNQPQHF. CDR3 DNA sequence: TGTGCCAGCTCACCAGGGACAGGGGGCAGCAATCAGCCCCAGCATTTT.

The chain is built from TRBV7-6 and TRBJ2-3, with D perhaps TRBD1 (6 bases). V lost 3 bases, J lost 4 bases, and 23 bases lay in between. The CDR3 totals 18 residues. The germline V gene has CDR1 SGHVS and CDR2 FNYEAQ. CDR3 protein: CASSFNPPGTPLPDTQYF. The CDR3 nucleotides are TGTGCCAGCAGCTTTAACCCCCCCGGGACACCTCTCCCAGATACGCAGTATTTT.

This chain connects TRBV7-9 to TRBJ1-2; TRBD1 matches at 7 bases. Germline V CDR1 and CDR2: SEHNR, FQNEAQ (reference sequence). V lost 1 base, J lost 6 bases, and 11 bases stayed unmatched. CDR3 size: 16 residues. CDR3 sequence (DNA): TGTGCCAGCAGCTTAGTCAACCCCAGACAGGGTAATGGCTACACCTTC. The encoded protein is CASSLVNPRQGNGYTF.

This chain links TRBV5-4 with TRBJ1-1; no reliable D call. V was trimmed by 0 bases and J by 2 bases, leaving 5 bases between them. The CDR3 is 13 amino acids. The germline CDR1 and CDR2 sequences are SGHNT and YYREEE (reference sequence). CDR3 coding DNA: TGTGCCAGCAGCTTGGGCAGAAACACTGAAGCTTTCTTT. Encoded protein: CASSLGRNTEAFF.

CDR3 protein: CASTARDRDNSPLHF. Written as DNA, the CDR3 is TGTGCCAGCACGGCCCGGGACAGGGATAATTCACCCCTCCACTTT. The chain employs TRBV19 and TRBJ1-6; 9 bases align to TRBD1. From germline, CDR1 is LNHDA and CDR2 SQIVND (reference sequence). After removal of 9 bases from V and 5 bases from J, the junction contained 8 bases not matched to a gene. CDR3 length: 15 residues. Full variable domain (outside the CDR3, taken from reference TRBV19 and TRBJ1-6): DGGITQSPKYLFRKEGQNVTLSCEQNLNHDAMYWYRQDPGQGLRLIYYSQIVNDFQKGDIAEGYSVSREKKESFPLTVTSAQKNPTAFYLCASTARDRDNSPLHFGNGTRLTVT.

The chain recombines TRBV19 with TRBJ1-1; possible D gene TRBD1, 6 bases. Trimming stripped 4 bases from V and 0 bases from J, with 15 bases between. Germline loops: CDR1 LNHDA, CDR2 SQIVND (reference sequence). The CDR3 has 16 amino acids. This chain's CDR3 is CASSRLRQEMNTEAFF. For the CDR3, the DNA is TGTGCCAGTAGTAGATTAAGACAGGAAATGAACACTGAAGCTTTCTTT. The full variable domain, its missing parts supplied by reference TRBV19 and TRBJ1-1, is DGGITQSPKYLFRKEGQNVTLSCEQNLNHDAMYWYRQDPGQGLRLIYYSQIVNDFQKGDIAEGYSVSREKKESFPLTVTSAQKNPTAFYLCASSRLRQEMNTEAFFGQGTRLTVV.

This chain connects TRBV6-5 to TRBJ1-5; D remains unclear. Germline-derived CDR1 and CDR2 are MNHEY and SVGAGI. Trimming shortened V by 6 bases and J by 0 bases, and 9 bases separated the two germline ends. The CDR3 totals 14 residues. CDR3 bases: TGTGCCAGCAGAATTGAGCATAGCAATCAGCCCCAGCATTTT. Translation: CASRIEHSNQPQHF.

This clone was observed a few times. The gene calls are TRBV28 and TRBJ1-2; 9 bases map to TRBD1. Germline trimming cut 3 bases from V and 7 bases from J; bases unmatched to any gene: 6. The V gene's germline CDR1 is MDHEN and CDR2 SYDVKM. The CDR3 sequence is 14 residues long. CDR3 loop: CASSLVQGAAGYTF. The CDR3, as DNA: TGTGCCAGCAGTTTGGTACAGGGGGCGGCTGGCTACACCTTC.

The chain uses TRBV10-3 and TRBJ2-5; 8 bases align to TRBD1. Per germline, CDR1 ENHRY and CDR2 SYGVKD. There are 13 residues in the CDR3. V shed 6 bases, J shed 5 bases, and the junction held 5 bases outside the gene matches. This CDR3 is CAIRAGGAETQYF. The CDR3 DNA reads as TGTGCCATCAGGGCAGGGGGCGCCGAGACCCAGTACTTC.

Concerning this clone itself: Distinct nucleotide sequences in the sample also encode this CDR3. The chain's CDR3 is CASSPAGSNEKLFF. DNA for the CDR3: TGTGCCAGCTCACCAGCAGGGTCTAATGAAAAACTGTTTTTT. J is TRBJ1-4 and V is TRBV18; TRBD1 is a possible D gene (5 bases). The CDR3 runs 14 residues. V gave up 2 bases and J gave up 3 bases, with 7 bases separating them. The germline gives CDR1 KGHSH, CDR2 LQKENI.

The gene calls are TRBV12-3 or TRBV12-4 and TRBJ1-6; TRBD1 is a possible D gene (5 bases). This CDR3 spans 12 amino acids. With 2 bases removed from V and 9 bases from J, the gap between germline ends came to 5 bases. The CDR3 loop reads CASSLRGSPLHF. DNA of the CDR3: TGTGCCAGCAGTTTAAGGGGTTCACCCCTCCACTTT.